This is a list of T cell receptor beta chains from one sample in a study of radiation and T cells in renal cell carcinoma. Clones were read by immunoSEQ multiplex PCR, and TCRdb kept only the in-frame ones, dropping some. The sample comprises fewer than 10,000 clones, approximately 68% of which are singletons, and more than 14% rests with the top ten. Sequenced here: tumor tissue, sampled from a patient whose treatment was nephrectomy without radiotherapy. The receptors come from a man aged 60 to 69 with renal cell carcinoma. The CDR3 runs from the conserved cysteine through the conserved F or W. Each record gives: V gene, J gene, clone size, D gene, CDR3 protein, CDR3 DNA. D genes are given only for firm matches. Not every row has a clone size; where given, it reads once, few, many or a size class.

V: TRBV7-9; J: TRBJ2-5; size: -; D: -; CDR3: CASSPDGLSQETQYF; DNA: TGTGCCAGCAGCCCCGACGGACTATCACAAGAGACCCAGTACTTC
V: TRBV29-1; J: TRBJ2-2; size: -; D: -; CDR3: CSVVGLTNTGELFF; DNA: TGCAGCGTTGTCGGGCTAACGAACACCGGGGAGCTGTTTTTT
V: TRBV11-2; J: TRBJ2-7; size: few; D: TRBD2; CDR3: CASSPSGNYEQYF; DNA: TGTGCCAGCAGCCCTAGCGGGAACTACGAGCAGTACTTC
V: TRBV19; J: TRBJ1-1; size: -; D: TRBD1; CDR3: CASSIGQGYINTEAFF; DNA: TGTGCCAGTAGTATCGGACAGGGATATATTAACACTGAAGCTTTCTTT
V: TRBV10-1; J: TRBJ2-1; size: once; D: -; CDR3: CASSDPGTTNNEQFF; DNA: TGCGCCAGCAGTGACCCCGGGACAACCAACAATGAGCAGTTCTTC
V: TRBV13; J: TRBJ1-1; size: few; D: -; CDR3: CASSLEGEAFF; DNA: TGTGCCAGCAGCTTAGAGGGTGAAGCTTTCTTT
V: TRBV7-3; J: TRBJ2-2; size: -; D: -; CDR3: CASSSDSGRSTGELFF; DNA: TGTGCCAGCAGCTCCGACAGTGGACGGTCTACCGGGGAGCTGTTTTTT
V: TRBV11-2; J: TRBJ2-1; size: -; D: -; CDR3: CASSLIGTRNEQFF; DNA: TGTGCCAGCAGCTTAATCGGCACCCGGAATGAGCAGTTCTTC
V: TRBV4-2; J: TRBJ2-5; size: -; D: -; CDR3: CASSQDRRGWETQYF; DNA: TGTGCCAGCAGCCAAGATCGTCGGGGCTGGGAGACCCAGTACTTC
V: TRBV7-2; J: TRBJ2-3; size: -; D: -; CDR3: CASSLQRGDTQYF; DNA: TGTGCCAGCAGCTTACAACGGGGAGATACGCAGTATTTT
V: TRBV2; J: TRBJ2-1; size: -; D: -; CDR3: CASRGSYNEQFF; DNA: TGTGCCAGCAGGGGCTCCTACAATGAGCAGTTCTTC
V: TRBV6-1; J: TRBJ1-2; size: -; D: TRBD1; CDR3: CASRGDRDRIYGYTF; DNA: TGTGCCAGCCGCGGGGACCGGGACAGAATCTATGGCTACACCTTC
V: TRBV7-9; J: TRBJ2-7; size: -; D: -; CDR3: CASSPGLPNYEQYF; DNA: TGTGCCAGCAGTCCCGGCCTACCGAACTACGAGCAGTACTTC
V: TRBV18; J: TRBJ1-4; size: few; D: -; CDR3: CATHRGANEKLFF; DNA: TGTGCCACCCACCGTGGAGCTAATGAAAAACTGTTTTTT
V: TRBV21-1; J: TRBJ1-5; size: -; D: -; CDR3: CASTIGVPMLSGSNQPQHF; DNA: TGTGCCAGCACCATCGGGGTGCCAATGCTGTCTGGAAGCAATCAGCCCCAGCATTTT
V: TRBV7-9; J: TRBJ1-1; size: -; D: -; CDR3: CASSSDWEKAFF; DNA: TGTGCCAGCAGCTCGGACTGGGAGAAGGCTTTCTTT
V: TRBV11-2; J: TRBJ1-1; size: -; D: -; CDR3: CASSLSEGRTEAFF; DNA: TGTGCCAGCAGCTTATCGGAGGGGAGAACTGAAGCTTTCTTT
V: TRBV5-1; J: TRBJ2-1; size: -; D: TRBD2; CDR3: CASSGGLAVYNEQFF; DNA: TGCGCCAGCAGCGGGGGACTAGCGGTTTACAATGAGCAGTTCTTC
V: TRBV7-2; J: TRBJ2-2; size: large; D: TRBD2; CDR3: CASSRLAYTGELFF; DNA: TGTGCCAGCAGCAGACTAGCGTACACCGGGGAGCTGTTTTTT
V: TRBV10-1; J: TRBJ1-6; size: few; D: -; CDR3: CASSELRQNSPLHF; DNA: TGCGCCAGCAGTGAGCTGCGCCAAAATTCACCCCTCCACTTT
V: TRBV27; J: TRBJ1-1; size: -; D: -; CDR3: CASSYQGNTEAFF; DNA: TGTGCCAGCAGTTATCAGGGTAACACTGAAGCTTTCTTT
V: TRBV9; J: TRBJ2-1; size: -; D: TRBD2; CDR3: CASSGNLGGSGGNEQFF; DNA: TGTGCCAGCAGCGGTAACCTCGGAGGTAGCGGGGGAAATGAGCAGTTCTTC
V: TRBV6-6; J: TRBJ1-5; size: few; D: TRBD1; CDR3: CASRDDRDGQPQHF; DNA: TGTGCCAGCAGGGACGACAGGGACGGCCAGCCCCAGCATTTT
V: TRBV2; J: TRBJ1-4; size: -; D: TRBD1; CDR3: CASSPQGATTEKLFF; DNA: TGTGCCAGCAGTCCGCAGGGGGCAACAACTGAAAAACTGTTTTTT
V: TRBV6-5; J: TRBJ2-7; size: few; D: -; CDR3: CASRKDRSGTYEQYF; DNA: TGTGCCAGCAGGAAAGACAGATCGGGCACCTACGAGCAGTACTTC
V: TRBV5-1; J: TRBJ2-1; size: -; D: TRBD1; CDR3: CASSSQGAGADEQFF; DNA: TGCGCCAGCAGCTCACAGGGGGCCGGGGCCGATGAGCAGTTCTTC
V: TRBV7-8; J: TRBJ2-1; size: -; D: TRBD2; CDR3: CASSFLAGGPNEQFF; DNA: TGTGCCAGCAGCTTCCTAGCGGGGGGGCCCAATGAGCAGTTCTTC
V: TRBV6-1; J: TRBJ2-3; size: -; D: TRBD1; CDR3: CASSEVRDSPLNTQYF; DNA: TGTGCCAGCAGCGAAGTCCGGGACAGCCCCCTTAATACGCAGTATTTT
V: TRBV4-2; J: TRBJ1-5; size: -; D: TRBD1; CDR3: CASSQGDRDDQPQHF; DNA: TGTGCCAGCAGCCAAGGGGACAGGGACGATCAGCCCCAGCATTTT
V: TRBV28; J: TRBJ2-5; size: -; D: -; CDR3: CASSPPPRTWQETQYF; DNA: TGTGCCAGCAGTCCCCCGCCGAGGACCTGGCAAGAGACCCAGTACTTC
V: TRBV5-1; J: TRBJ2-6; size: -; D: TRBD2; CDR3: CASSRPGTSVSGANVLTF; DNA: TGCGCCAGCAGCCGTCCCGGGACTAGCGTCTCTGGGGCCAACGTCCTGACTTTC
V: TRBV11-2; J: TRBJ1-3; size: -; D: -; CDR3: CASSLRGGFSGNTIYF; DNA: TGTGCCAGCAGCTTAAGAGGGGGTTTCTCTGGAAACACCATATATTTT